The 8 T cell receptor beta chains below were found in one sample sequenced in a study of blood T cells in healthy people across ages. Primed by a sample-barcoded 5' primer and a J-beta primer mix, a second PCR proceeded for about 6 to 12 cycles. TCRdb reanalysed the 5' RACE reads using MiXCR and keeps one entry per CDR3 protein. Among under 850,000 distinct CDR3 sequences listed, 35% to 40% were seen once. The material sequenced was blood. The origin of the receptors is a man younger than 35 in good health.

This clonotype has just a few counts. This chain uses TRBV10-3 with TRBJ2-3; 8 bases match TRBD2. Germline V gives CDR1 ENHRY, CDR2 SYGVKD. Trimming cost V 4 bases and J 0 bases; bases outside gene matches: 9. The CDR3 runs to 17 residues. The CDR3 DNA is TGTGCCATCAGTGGCGGCGGGGGGCAATCTAGCACAGATACGCAGTATTTT. Translation: CAISGGGGQSSTDTQYF.

The V gene is TRBV12-5, the J gene TRBJ2-7, with D possibly being TRBD1 (5 bases). Germline V gives CDR1 LGHNT, CDR2 FRNRAP. The V end was cut by 6 bases, the J end by 0 bases, with 18 bases between. The CDR3 length is 16 residues. The CDR3 coding sequence is TGTGCTAGTGGCCCGGTGTGGTGGACATGCTCCTACGAGCAGTACTTC. Translation gives CASGPVWWTCSYEQYF.

There are a few counts of this clonotype. The V call is TRBV6-5, the J call TRBJ1-3, with TRBD1 as a possible D gene (6 bases). With 6 bases removed from V and 4 bases from J, the gap between germline ends came to 13 bases. CDR3 length equals 14 residues. From germline, CDR1 is MNHEY and CDR2 SVGAGI. CDR3 DNA sequence: TGTGCCAGCAGCCCGGGGGGCGCGGGAAACACCATATATTTT. It yields the protein CASSPGGAGNTIYF.

The chain has TRBV7-9 and TRBJ2-3; D is uncertain. V lost 8 bases, J lost 1 base, and 19 bases lay in between. The CDR3 runs 16 residues. Germline assignment: CDR1 SEHNR and CDR2 FQNEAQ (reference sequence). The CDR3 is CASAPAIGPRTDTQYF. CDR3 nucleotides: TGTGCCAGCGCGCCAGCTATAGGGCCGCGCACAGATACGCAGTATTTT.

The chain uses TRBV20-1 and TRBJ2-5, with TRBD2 matching over 14 bases. The germline gives CDR1 DFQATT, CDR2 SNEGSKA (reference sequence). The trim removed 4 bases at V and 2 bases at J, leaving 3 bases unmatched. There are 15 residues in the CDR3. The chain's CDR3 is CSAIRTSGGQETQYF. CDR3 in DNA: TGCAGTGCTATCAGGACTAGCGGGGGGCAAGAGACCCAGTACTTC.

The chain carries TRBV20-1 and TRBJ1-5; D perhaps matches TRBD1 (6 bases). The CDR3 spans 15 residues. V lost 1 base and J lost 0, with 10 bases in between. CDR1 is DFQATT, CDR2 SNEGSKA, per germline (reference sequence). The CDR3 DNA reads TGCAGTGCTAGAGTCAGGGGCCCTAGCAATCAGCCCCAGCATTTT. It encodes CSARVRGPSNQPQHF.

To note about this clonotype: It may be a read error: a sequence one base away is much more abundant. The V and J genes are TRBV27 and TRBJ2-1, with D possibly being TRBD1 or TRBD2 (5 bases each). CDR1 is MNHEY and CDR2 is SMNVEV in the germline V gene (reference sequence). This CDR3 spans 13 amino acids. With 6 bases removed from V and 6 bases from J, the gap between germline ends came to 12 bases. The CDR3 is CASSQSGRNEQFF. The CDR3 DNA follows: TGTGCCAGCAGCCAATCGGGACGCAATGAGCAGTTCTTC.

This clonotype has a count of ten or more. The rearrangement uses TRBV12-3 or TRBV12-4 and TRBJ2-7; D may be TRBD1 or TRBD2 (7 bases each). CDR3 length equals 15 residues. V dropped 4 bases and J dropped 1 base, with 14 bases sitting between them. The CDR3 here is CASSSQGGESYEQYF. The CDR3 DNA is TGTGCCAGCAGTTCCCAGGGGGGGGAATCCTACGAGCAGTACTTC.